This section outlines one TCR beta chain sequence together with its context. Enrollees, roughly 18 to 90 years old, lived in about two dozen US areas. Resolution of symptoms, clearance, or two negative PCRs was present in recovered Cohort 3 donors. The data derive from a study of blood T cell repertoires in COVID-19. About the research overall: The United States, Italy and Spain were the sources of the acute and convalescent COVID-19 samples.

J lost 4 bases, V lost 3 bases, and 8 bases had no gene match. In germline, CDR1 is SGHTA, CDR2 FQGTGA. The CDR3 covers 16 residues. Profiled with immunoSEQ multiplex PCR; TCRdb holds only in-frame clones, not every one. This sample has more than 300,000 clones; 92% occur once, and the top ten carry about a fifth. The TCR sequence derives from a woman in her 30s who had recovered from COVID-19. Sequencing used PBMCs or T cells enriched from blood (not recorded which). V and J are TRBV7-3 and TRBJ1-2; TRBD1 aligns across 10 bases. CDR3 coding DNA: TGTGCCAGCAGCTTGGGCGGGACAGGGGCGAGCTATGGCTACACCTTC. It is translated as CASSLGGTGASYGYTF.